These 29 T cell receptor beta chains were all obtained from the same sample, sequenced in a study of patients and donors after allogeneic stem cell transplantation. TCRdb called the RT-PCR reads again in MiXCR, with one record for every CDR3 protein. The repertoire includes roughly 960,000 distinct CDR3 sequences, around 17% of them detected once, and 5.5% to 6.5% sits in the top ten. Material for sequencing was blood, either unsorted or a sorted T cell fraction (not recorded which). These receptors came from a human donor who was either an allogeneic HSCT recipient or a stem cell or donor lymphocyte infusion donor (not recorded which). It is not recorded whose cells these are; they may come from a transplant donor.

The chain links TRBV5-4 to TRBJ1-1; D not resolved. Trimming took off 4 bases at V and 0 bases at J, with 16 bases between the two ends. The CDR3 covers 16 residues. The V gene's germline CDR1 is SGHNT and CDR2 YYREEE (reference sequence). The CDR3, as DNA: TGTGCCAGCAGCCGGAGACAAGACCCCGTGAACACTGAAGCTTTCTTT. It specifies CASSRRQDPVNTEAFF.

J is TRBJ1-1 and V is TRBV5-5; D gene uncertain. The CDR3 is 13 residues long. The germline gives CDR1 SGHKS, CDR2 YYEKEE (reference sequence). V lost 3 bases, J lost 2 bases, and 8 bases lay in between. The CDR3 sequence is CASSSIPNTEAFF. The CDR3 DNA follows: TGTGCCAGCAGCTCCATTCCCAACACTGAAGCTTTCTTT. The whole variable domain, remainder taken from reference TRBV5-5 and TRBJ1-1, is DAGVTQSPTHLIKTRGQQVTLRCSPISGHKSVSWYQQVLGQGPQFIFQYYEKEERGRGNFPDRFSARQFPNYSSELNVNALLLGDSALYLCASSSIPNTEAFFGQGTRLTVV.

This clonotype came up a few times. The chain uses TRBV4-2 and TRBJ2-2, with unresolved D. The germline V gene encodes CDR1 LGHNA and CDR2 YNFKEQ. The CDR3 totals 14 residues. The V end was cut by 0 bases, the J end by 6 bases, with 8 bases between. The CDR3 here is CASSQDDHPGELFF. Here the CDR3 DNA reads TGTGCCAGCAGCCAAGATGACCACCCCGGGGAGCTGTTTTTT.

The chain uses TRBV27 and TRBJ2-7, with D maybe TRBD1 (6 bases). V dropped 4 bases and J dropped 7 bases, with 14 bases sitting between them. The CDR3 sequence is 13 residues long. Germline V gene sequence: CDR1 MNHEY, CDR2 SMNVEV (reference sequence). This chain's CDR3 is CASSYLQGGEQYF. The DNA for the CDR3 is TGTGCCAGCAGTTACCTACAGGGCGGGGAGCAGTACTTC.

This clonotype came up a few times. The V gene is TRBV7-9, the J gene TRBJ2-7; 7 bases are shared with TRBD2. J lost 1 base, V lost 7 bases, and 4 bases had no gene match. Germline CDR1 SEHNR, CDR2 FQNEAQ (reference sequence). There are 13 residues in the CDR3. CDR3 sequence (DNA): TGTGCCAGCACGCTAGCGGTATCCTACGAGCAGTACTTC. The encoded protein is CASTLAVSYEQYF. Filled out from reference TRBV7-9 and TRBJ2-7, the complete variable domain reads DTGVSQNPRHKITKRGQNVTFRCDPISEHNRLYWYRQTLGQGPEFLTYFQNEAQLEKSRLLSDRFSAERPKGSFSTLEIQRTEQGDSAMYLCASTLAVSYEQYFGPGTRLTVT.

The chain couples TRBV9 to TRBJ2-7, with D perhaps assigned TRBD1 or TRBD2 (5 bases each). The V gene lost 3 bases and the J gene lost 6 bases, with 13 bases spanning the gap. Germline CDR1 and CDR2: SGDLS and YYNGEE. The CDR3 length is 13 residues. CDR3 nucleotides: TGTGCCAGCAGCGGGATACTGAGGGGCGAGCAGTACTTC. Translating it yields CASSGILRGEQYF.

This rearrangement joins TRBV18 to TRBJ2-7; D tentatively reads TRBD1 or TRBD2 (6 bases each). Trimming removed 4 bases from V and 0 bases from J, with 28 bases in between. This CDR3 spans 20 amino acids. Germline V gene lookup returns CDR1 KGHSH and CDR2 LQKENI. The CDR3 reads CASSQLGLTAGTKSSYEQYF. CDR3 DNA: TGTGCCAGCTCACAGCTCGGACTAACCGCCGGGACAAAAAGCTCCTACGAGCAGTACTTC.

The J gene is TRBJ2-3, the V gene TRBV20-1, with 7 bases that match TRBD2. CDR1 is DFQATT, CDR2 SNEGSKA, per germline (reference sequence). The CDR3 contains 15 residues. The V gene end was trimmed by 5 bases and the J gene end by 1 base; junction bases not matched to a gene: 9. The CDR3 loop reads CSAPGRGYGTDTQYF. The CDR3 DNA sequence: TGCAGTGCTCCCGGGCGGGGGTATGGCACAGATACGCAGTATTTT.

This clonotype came up a few times. V gene TRBV20-1 combines with J gene TRBJ2-1, with D possibly TRBD2 on 6 matching bases. Per the germline V gene, CDR1 is DFQATT and CDR2 is SNEGSKA (reference sequence). The CDR3 is made up of 12 amino acids. CDR3 in DNA: TGCAGGGCCGTTGACCGGGGGTATGAGCAGTTCTTC. This translates into CRAVDRGYEQFF.

The CDR3 loop is CASSDPGGIETQYF. The CDR3 DNA sequence: TGTGCCAGCAGTGATCCGGGCGGGATAGAGACCCAGTACTTC. The chain employs TRBV6-1 and TRBJ2-5; D possibly corresponds to TRBD2 (6 bases). The CDR3 totals 14 residues. Germline V lookup: CDR1 MNHNS, CDR2 SASEGT. Trimming took 3 bases from V and 4 from J, leaving 12 bases between them.

This clonotype was recorded a few times. V usage is TRBV6-5 and J usage is TRBJ1-2, with D maybe TRBD1 (6 bases). Looked up from germline, CDR1 is MNHEY and CDR2 is SVGAGI. The CDR3 loop spans 15 amino acids. Trimming pared 2 bases from V and 1 base from J, leaving 11 bases between. Here the CDR3 DNA reads TGTGCCAGCAGTTACGATACAGGGAGTAACTATGGCTACACCTTC. It is translated as CASSYDTGSNYGYTF.

The chain uses TRBV12-3 or TRBV12-4 and TRBJ1-5; D uncertain. Trimming shortened V by 4 bases and J by 9 bases, and 7 bases separated the two germline ends. The CDR3 extends over 11 amino acids. The CDR3 DNA is TGTGCCAGCAGTTCCGGAGGGCCCCAGCATTTT. This sequence encodes CASSSGGPQHF.

The V gene is TRBV29-1, the J gene TRBJ1-1; 7 nucleotides align to TRBD1. V lost 4 bases and J lost 4; bases outside the gene matches: 9. The CDR3 extends over 14 amino acids. Looked up from germline, CDR1 is SQVTM and CDR2 is ANQGSEA. The CDR3 reads CSVGQGLRGTEAFF. CDR3 sequence (DNA): TGCAGCGTTGGACAGGGTCTCCGGGGCACTGAAGCTTTCTTT.

The rearrangement links TRBV7-9 to TRBJ1-1; D is possibly TRBD1 (5 bases). The germline V gene has CDR1 SEHNR and CDR2 FQNEAQ (reference sequence). The CDR3 is 16 residues long. Trimming left V 5 bases short and J 2 bases short, with 18 bases between. CDR3 region: CASSRRGGIGNTEAFF. The CDR3 region has the DNA TGTGCCAGCAGCCGCCGGGGGGGAATTGGTAACACTGAAGCTTTCTTT.

The chain employs TRBV20-1 and TRBJ2-1; D may be TRBD2 (7 bases). The CDR3 loop spans 14 amino acids. Trimming shortened V by 7 bases and J by 7 bases, and 20 bases separated the two germline ends. Per the germline V gene, CDR1 is DFQATT and CDR2 is SNEGSKA (reference sequence). The CDR3 reads CSDKRGGPENEQFF. CDR3 coding DNA: TGCAGTGATAAGAGGGGGGGCCCGGAGAATGAGCAGTTCTTC.

This clonotype was counted a few times. J is TRBJ2-7 and V is TRBV11-2; no clear D. The CDR3 runs to 14 residues. Trimming pared 5 bases from V and 3 bases from J, leaving 14 bases between. CDR1 and CDR2 from the germline V gene are SGHAT and FQNNGV. This CDR3 reads CASSPHVVGYEQYF. CDR3 bases: TGTGCCAGCAGCCCCCACGTCGTGGGCTACGAGCAGTACTTC.

This clonotype was found a few times. CDR3 in DNA: TGTGCCAGTAGTAATTGGAGCACCGGGGAGCTGTTTTTT. Translating gives CASSNWSTGELFF. V gene TRBV19 combines with J gene TRBJ2-2, with D hard to call. Per the germline V gene, CDR1 is LNHDA and CDR2 is SQIVND (reference sequence). This CDR3 is 13 amino acids long. Trimming stripped 4 bases from V and 4 bases from J, with 7 bases between. Using reference TRBV19 and TRBJ2-2 for the parts outside the CDR3, the full variable domain is DGGITQSPKYLFRKEGQNVTLSCEQNLNHDAMYWYRQDPGQGLRLIYYSQIVNDFQKGDIAEGYSVSREKKESFPLTVTSAQKNPTAFYLCASSNWSTGELFFGEGSRLTVL.

The rearrangement joins TRBV12-3 or TRBV12-4 to TRBJ2-1; a possible D gene is TRBD2 (6 bases). The CDR3 consists of 11 residues. V was pared by 3 bases and J by 12 bases, with 9 bases between. The CDR3 bases are TGTGCCAGCAGTTTGGGGACTTCGCAGTTCTTC. Encoded protein: CASSLGTSQFF.

The sample holds many counts of this clonotype. The rearrangement joins TRBV9 to TRBJ2-1; TRBD2 matches at 8 bases. The CDR3 is 13 amino acids. Looked up from germline, CDR1 is SGDLS and CDR2 is YYNGEE. V was clipped by 7 bases and J by 5 bases; unmatched bases: 5. The CDR3 bases are TGTGCCAGCGTGTCGGGAGGGCACAATGAGCAGTTCTTC. Translated: CASVSGGHNEQFF.

This clonotype came up a few times. This rearrangement joins TRBV4-2 to TRBJ1-2; perhaps TRBD1 as D (5 bases). The length of the CDR3 is 15 residues. The germline V gene encodes CDR1 LGHNA and CDR2 YNFKEQ. The V gene lost 4 bases and the J gene lost 9 bases, with 21 bases spanning the gap. CDR3 sequence reads: CASSPSLGALVSYTF. CDR3 bases: TGTGCCAGCAGCCCGTCCCTCGGGGCTTTAGTGAGCTACACCTTC.

This clonotype was recorded at least ten times. The rearrangement joins TRBV5-1 to TRBJ2-3; 12 positions agree with TRBD2. The length of the CDR3 is 15 residues. V was pared by 4 bases and J by 6 bases, with 6 bases of the junction left unmatched. Germline V CDR1 and CDR2: SGHRS, YFSETQ. In nucleotides, the CDR3 is TGCGCCAGCAGCGTAAGACTAGCGGGAGTGGATACGCAGTATTTT. Its translation: CASSVRLAGVDTQYF.

This sequence joins TRBV7-3 and TRBJ1-6; D remains ambiguous. V lost 5 bases and J 15 bases, leaving 20 bases between the germline ends. CDR3 size: 14 residues. Per the germline V gene, CDR1 is SGHTA and CDR2 is FQGTGA. In DNA form, the CDR3 reads TGTGCCAGCAGCGCCGGAAATGGCCACGGGGTCCTCCACTTT. Translating it yields CASSAGNGHGVLHF.

This clonotype was seen more than once but under ten times. The rearrangement joins TRBV5-5 to TRBJ2-5; 9 bases fit TRBD1. Per the germline V gene, CDR1 is SGHKS and CDR2 is YYEKEE (reference sequence). With 1 base clipped from V and 4 bases from J, the junction kept 5 bases outside the gene matches. The CDR3 totals 15 residues. This CDR3 is CASSLWDRDTETQYF. The CDR3 DNA reads as TGTGCCAGCAGCTTGTGGGACAGGGATACAGAGACCCAGTACTTC.

The V call is TRBV18, the J call TRBJ2-7, with a tentative D call TRBD2 (5 bases). Germline V gives CDR1 KGHSH, CDR2 LQKENI. CDR3 length equals 13 residues. V was pared by 0 bases and J by 2 bases, with 5 bases between. CDR3 coding DNA: TGTGCCAGCTCACCACCGACTACCTACGAGCAGTACTTC. Its translation: CASSPPTTYEQYF.

The chain combines TRBV15 with TRBJ1-2; 8 bases match TRBD1. Germline CDR1 reads LNHNV; CDR2 reads YYDKDF (reference sequence). V shed 8 bases, J shed 3 bases, and the junction held 8 bases outside the gene matches. This CDR3 is built from 14 residues. The CDR3, as DNA: TGTGCCACCCAGGGGAACAGGGGGGACTATGGCTACACCTTC. It yields the protein CATQGNRGDYGYTF. The whole variable domain, remainder taken from reference TRBV15 and TRBJ1-2, is DAMVIQNPRYQVTQFGKPVTLSCSQTLNHNVMYWYQQKSSQAPKLLFHYYDKDFNNEADTPDNFQSRRPNTSFCFLDIRSPGLGDTAMYLCATQGNRGDYGYTFGSGTRLTVV.

This clonotype was detected only a few times. This chain joins TRBV9 and TRBJ2-1; D not certain. This CDR3 spans 15 amino acids. V was cut by 3 bases and J by 2 bases, with 12 bases left in between. Germline loops: CDR1 SGDLS, CDR2 YYNGEE. The CDR3 sequence is CASSASGETYNEQFF. The CDR3, as DNA: TGTGCCAGCAGCGCGTCCGGAGAGACCTACAATGAGCAGTTCTTC.

CDR3 sequence: CASSFVLAGGQFF. The CDR3 DNA follows: TGTGCCAGCAGTTTTGTACTAGCGGGGGGACAGTTCTTC. The genes are TRBV6-2 or TRBV6-3 and TRBJ2-1; 12 bases agree with TRBD2. There are 13 residues in the CDR3. CDR1 and CDR2 from the germline V gene are MNHEY and SVGEGT. The V gene end was trimmed by 4 bases and the J gene end by 13 bases; junction bases not matched to a gene: 5.

This chain connects TRBV28 to TRBJ2-1; 12 nucleotides match TRBD1. Unmatched junction bases numbered 7, after V lost 0 bases and J lost 7 bases. Germline V gene data show CDR1 as MDHEN and CDR2 as SYDVKM. This CDR3 comprises 17 residues. The CDR3: CASSLWGQGAGRNEQFF. The CDR3 nucleotides are TGTGCCAGCAGTTTATGGGGACAGGGGGCCGGGAGAAATGAGCAGTTCTTC. Variable domain in full (rest from reference TRBV28 and TRBJ2-1): DVKVTQSSRYLVKRTGEKVFLECVQDMDHENMFWYRQDPGLGLRLIYFSYDVKMKEKGDIPEGYSVSREKKERFSLILESASTNQTSMYLCASSLWGQGAGRNEQFFGPGTRLTVL.

This clonotype was recorded a few times. The V gene is TRBV6-2 or TRBV6-3, the J gene TRBJ1-2, with D perhaps matching TRBD1 (5 bases). There are 15 residues in the CDR3. Trimming removed 8 bases from V and 2 bases from J, with 18 bases in between. The germline V gene encodes CDR1 MNHEY and CDR2 SVGEGT. In DNA form, the CDR3 reads TGTGCCAGCTCCCGGACCCCCCGGGGGAACTATGGCTACACCTTC. Residues: CASSRTPRGNYGYTF.